One and the same sample provided the 26 T cell receptor beta chains below, sequenced in a study of T cell repertoires in cytomegalovirus infection. TCRdb fed the reads into MiXCR, producing one record per CDR3 protein. The sample has more than 65,000 distinct CDR3 sequences; approximately 43% are singletons. Antigen specificity for these receptors is unknown. The specimen was CD8+ T cells from cultured PBMCs, collected from culture after CMV antigen stimulation. The receptor set was obtained from a human donor in good health (CMV status not recorded). Some clones in this sample may be carry-over from other donors' samples.

With regard to this clonotype: The germline gene is not matched at one end of the junction; a read error may be the cause. The chain joins TRBV4-1 to TRBJ2-7; D might be TRBD1 or TRBD2, each matching 5 bases. There are 15 residues in the CDR3. Germline V gives CDR1 MGHRA, CDR2 YSYEKL. The DNA of the CDR3 is TGTGCCAGCAGCCAAGATATCGGGGCCGGGTACGAGCAGTACTTC. This codes for CASSQDIGAGYEQYF.

This clonotype was found a few times. V gene TRBV7-9 combines with J gene TRBJ2-3; D is unclear. Germline values: CDR1 SEHNR, CDR2 FQNEAQ (reference sequence). The length of the CDR3 is 13 residues. Trimming took 4 bases from V and 0 from J, leaving 5 bases between them. This CDR3 is CASSSPSTDTQYF. DNA for the CDR3: TGTGCCAGCAGCTCGCCTAGCACAGATACGCAGTATTTT. Supplemented by reference TRBV7-9 and TRBJ2-3, the full variable domain reads DTGVSQNPRHKITKRGQNVTFRCDPISEHNRLYWYRQTLGQGPEFLTYFQNEAQLEKSRLLSDRFSAERPKGSFSTLEIQRTEQGDSAMYLCASSSPSTDTQYFGPGTRLTVL.

This clonotype was seen a handful of times. The chain's CDR3 is CSARGGLVVSEQFF. CDR3 DNA: TGCAGTGCTAGAGGGGGGCTAGTAGTCAGTGAGCAGTTCTTC. V usage is TRBV20-1 and J usage is TRBJ2-1; D is perhaps TRBD1 (6 bases). Per germline, CDR1 DFQATT and CDR2 SNEGSKA (reference sequence). Trimming stripped 1 base from V and 9 bases from J, with 16 bases between. The CDR3 is 14 amino acids.

CDR3 residues: CASSLRTGNGSGTQYF. The CDR3 DNA follows: TGTGCCAGCAGCTTGCGGACAGGGAATGGGTCCGGGACCCAGTACTTC. The rearrangement uses TRBV7-6 and TRBJ2-5; 8 positions match TRBD1. The CDR3 totals 16 residues. Germline V lookup: CDR1 SGHVS, CDR2 FNYEAQ. V trimming: 3 bases; J trimming: 7 bases; junction bases outside the gene matches: 13.

This clonotype was seen at least ten times. This chain joins TRBV7-8 and TRBJ2-5; a weak D match, TRBD2 (7 bases). Trimming removed 2 bases from V and 5 bases from J, with 12 bases in between. Looked up from germline, CDR1 is SGHVS and CDR2 is FQNEAQ. CDR3 length equals 14 residues. The CDR3 is CASSLLGGPETQYF. The CDR3 nucleotides read TGTGCCAGCAGCTTATTGGGGGGGCCCGAGACCCAGTACTTC. The full variable domain, rest sourced from reference TRBV7-8 and TRBJ2-5, is GAGVSQSPRYKVAKRGQDVALRCDPISGHVSLFWYQQALGQGPEFLTYFQNEAQLDKSGLPSDRFFAERPEGSVSTLKIQRTQQEDSAVYLCASSLLGGPETQYFGPGTRLLVL.

This chain joins TRBV28 and TRBJ1-2; no clear D gene. This CDR3 is 14 amino acids long. CDR1 and CDR2 from the germline V gene are MDHEN and SYDVKM. Trimming cost V 3 bases and J 1 base, with 9 bases left between them. This CDR3 is CASSLFGLNYGYTF. CDR3 nucleotides: TGTGCCAGCAGTTTGTTTGGGCTTAACTATGGCTACACCTTC.

There are a few counts of this clonotype. The rearrangement uses TRBV12-3 or TRBV12-4 and TRBJ2-1; 9 nucleotides agree with TRBD2. This CDR3 region has 15 residues. Trimming removed 6 bases from V and 8 bases from J; junction bases left unmatched: 11. Here the CDR3 reads CASRTGTSRLDEQFF. The CDR3 DNA follows: TGTGCCAGCAGAACCGGGACTAGCAGACTGGATGAGCAGTTCTTC.

This chain connects TRBV12-5 to TRBJ1-1; D might be TRBD1 (5 bases). Looked up from germline, CDR1 is LGHNT and CDR2 is FRNRAP. The CDR3 covers 17 residues. Trimming cost V 0 bases and J 0 bases, with 14 bases left between them. The CDR3 DNA follows: TGTGCTAGTGGTTTGGTCCCCCTGGGGCAGTTGAACACTGAAGCTTTCTTT. This codes for CASGLVPLGQLNTEAFF.

The V gene is TRBV6-1, the J gene TRBJ2-1; TRBD2 matches 12 bases. Germline V CDR1 and CDR2: MNHNS, SASEGT. This CDR3 has 17 amino acids. V trimming: 0 bases; J trimming: 5 bases; junction bases outside the gene matches: 5. The DNA of the CDR3 is TGTGCCAGCAGTGAAGCCAGACTAGCGGGAGTGGACAATGAGCAGTTCTTC. It specifies CASSEARLAGVDNEQFF.

The rearrangement joins TRBV7-3 to TRBJ1-2; D uncertain. Trimming took off 4 bases at V and 2 bases at J, with 17 bases between the two ends. CDR1 is SGHTA and CDR2 is FQGTGA in the germline V gene. CDR3 length: 16 amino acids. The DNA of the CDR3 is TGTGCCAGCAGCTCTCCAGAGTCACGGCGAAACTATGGCTACACCTTC. Its translation is CASSSPESRRNYGYTF. The variable domain in full, completed from reference TRBV7-3 and TRBJ1-2, reads GAGVSQTPSNKVTEKGKYVELRCDPISGHTALYWYRQSLGQGPEFLIYFQGTGAADDSGLPNDRFFAVRPEGSVSTLKIQRTERGDSAVYLCASSSPESRRNYGYTFGSGTRLTVV.

This clonotype was recorded at least ten times. V and J are TRBV7-8 and TRBJ2-5; either TRBD1 or TRBD2 may fit D (5 bases each). V was cut by 6 bases and J by 1 base, with 15 bases left in between. CDR3 length: 15 amino acids. The germline V gene has CDR1 SGHVS and CDR2 FQNEAQ. In DNA, the CDR3 is TGTGCCAGCAGACCGAGGGGCAGACTCCAAGAGACCCAGTACTTC. Its translation: CASRPRGRLQETQYF.

This clonotype was recorded a few times. The chain uses TRBV6-2 or TRBV6-3 and TRBJ2-1, with D perhaps TRBD2 (5 bases). In germline, CDR1 is MNHEY, CDR2 SVGEGT. Deletions cut 4 bases from V and 3 bases from J, with 10 bases between. The CDR3 loop spans 14 amino acids. This CDR3 is CASSSGKNYNEQFF. As DNA, the CDR3 is TGTGCCAGCAGTTCCGGGAAAAACTACAATGAGCAGTTCTTC.

V is TRBV4-1 and J is TRBJ2-4, with D possibly being TRBD1 (6 bases). Germline CDR1 is MGHRA and CDR2 is YSYEKL. V shed 0 bases and J shed 2 bases, with 11 bases lying between them. This CDR3 has 16 residues. CDR3 DNA: TGCGCCAGCAGCCAAGATGGCAGGGGCACCAAAAACATTCAGTACTTC. Protein sequence: CASSQDGRGTKNIQYF.

This chain joins TRBV25-1 and TRBJ2-1, with TRBD2 matching over 7 bases. CDR3 size: 17 residues. Per germline, CDR1 MGHDK and CDR2 SYGVNS. Trimming at V came to 2 bases and at J to 3 bases, leaving 10 bases not matched to a gene. CDR3 sequence reads: CASSEGGGGRHYNEQFF. DNA for the CDR3: TGTGCCAGCAGTGAAGGGGGTGGCGGGAGACACTACAATGAGCAGTTCTTC. Drawing the rest from reference TRBV25-1 and TRBJ2-1, the complete variable domain is EADIYQTPRYLVIGTGKKITLECSQTMGHDKMYWYQQDPGMELHLIHYSYGVNSTEKGDLSSESTVSRIRTEHFPLTLESARPSHTSQYLCASSEGGGGRHYNEQFFGPGTRLTVL.

The rearrangement uses TRBV7-9 and TRBJ2-2; 12 bases are shared with TRBD1. V shed 2 bases, J shed 5 bases, and the junction held 3 bases outside the gene matches. The CDR3 has 16 residues. Per the germline V gene, CDR1 is SEHNR and CDR2 is FQNEAQ (reference sequence). CDR3 coding DNA: TGTGCCAGCAGCTTAACGGGACAGGGGGCAACCGGGGAGCTGTTTTTT. Encoded protein: CASSLTGQGATGELFF.

This clonotype was counted a few times. The gene calls are TRBV12-3 or TRBV12-4 and TRBJ2-3, with 7 bases lining up with TRBD2. The CDR3 loop spans 11 amino acids. The V and J ends lost 8 bases and 6 bases, in that order; junction bases with no gene match: 2. In nucleotides, the CDR3 is TGTGCCAGCCTCGGGGGGGATACGCAGTATTTT. It codes for CASLGGDTQYF.

At least ten counts were recorded for this clonotype. V and J are TRBV4-2 and TRBJ2-7, with 11 nucleotides matching TRBD1. V lost 5 bases, J lost 2 bases, and 5 bases stayed unmatched. CDR1 and CDR2 (germline): LGHNA, YNFKEQ. This CDR3 has 15 residues. The CDR3 DNA reads TGTGCCAGCAGCGACCCGGGACAGGGGGCCTACGAGCAGTACTTC. Its protein is CASSDPGQGAYEQYF.

The V gene is TRBV5-6, the J gene TRBJ1-1, with 7 bases fitting TRBD1. Per the germline V gene, CDR1 is SGHDT and CDR2 is YYEEEE. The length of the CDR3 is 15 residues. V lost 4 bases, J lost 1 base, and 7 bases stayed unmatched. The CDR3 DNA sequence: TGTGCCAGCAGCCTACCCGGGACAGCGAACACTGAAGCTTTCTTT. Its protein product is CASSLPGTANTEAFF.

V gene TRBV20-1 combines with J gene TRBJ2-1; no clear D. CDR1 and CDR2 from the germline V gene are DFQATT and SNEGSKA (reference sequence). V was shortened by 5 bases and J by 4 bases, with 9 bases between the two germline ends. The CDR3 spans 12 residues. CDR3 amino acids: CSASGPYNEQFF. Here the CDR3 DNA reads TGCAGTGCTTCCGGTCCTTACAATGAGCAGTTCTTC.

This clonotype was observed a few times. The chain combines TRBV10-2 with TRBJ2-5; tentatively, D is TRBD1 (5 bases). CDR3 length: 12 amino acids. Germline-derived CDR1 and CDR2 are WSHSY and SAAADI. With 7 bases removed from V and 5 bases from J, the gap between germline ends came to 11 bases. CDR3 DNA sequence: TGCGCCAGCATGGACATGGCGGAGACCCAGTACTTC. Translated: CASMDMAETQYF.

Only a few counts were recorded for this clonotype. The J gene is TRBJ1-2, the V gene TRBV5-4; 9 nucleotides align to TRBD1. CDR3 length: 15 amino acids. The J segment lost 6 bases and the V segment lost 4 bases, leaving 10 bases of the junction unmatched. Germline CDR1 reads SGHNT; CDR2 reads YYREEE (reference sequence). In DNA form, the CDR3 reads TGTGCCAGCAGCATGGAGACCGGGACAGGGAATGGCTACACCTTC. This sequence encodes CASSMETGTGNGYTF.

This clonotype has a handful of counts. The chain is built from TRBV19 and TRBJ1-5, with TRBD1 matching 8 bases. The V and J ends lost 8 bases and 4 bases, in that order; junction bases with no gene match: 22. The CDR3 length is 19 residues. The germline CDR1 and CDR2 sequences are LNHDA and SQIVND (reference sequence). The CDR3, as DNA: TGTGCCAGTCATCTTTCGGGGACAGGACACCTAGGACGGAATCAGCCCCAGCATTTT. This sequence encodes CASHLSGTGHLGRNQPQHF.

The chain recombines TRBV11-2 with TRBJ2-1, with a tentative D call TRBD2 (6 bases). V dropped 2 bases and J dropped 7 bases, with 18 bases sitting between them. Germline assignment: CDR1 SGHAT and CDR2 FQNNGV. The CDR3 contains 16 residues. Written as DNA, the CDR3 is TGTGCCAGCAGCTTACATCTAGCGCGTCCGCGGAATGAGCAGTTCTTC. It codes for CASSLHLARPRNEQFF.

The table lists this clonotype with a few counts. The chain is built from TRBV7-6 and TRBJ2-5; 10 nucleotides match TRBD2. CDR1 and CDR2 from the germline V gene are SGHVS and FNYEAQ. Trimming removed 1 base from V and 6 bases from J; junction bases left unmatched: 8. CDR3 length equals 16 residues. In DNA, the CDR3 is TGTGCCAGCAGCTTAGGGGCCAGCGGGGGGGCAAAGACCCAGTACTTC. Amino acid sequence: CASSLGASGGAKTQYF.

This chain joins TRBV7-2 and TRBJ1-1; 11 positions match TRBD1. Germline CDR1 reads SGHTA; CDR2 reads FQGNSA. The trim removed 0 bases at V and 3 bases at J, leaving 3 bases unmatched. The CDR3 extends over 16 amino acids. CDR3 coding DNA: TGTGCCAGCAGCTTAGCGCGGGGACAGGGGGACACTGAAGCTTTCTTT. It yields the protein CASSLARGQGDTEAFF. The full variable domain, with the rest looked up from reference TRBV7-2 and TRBJ1-1, is GAGVSQSPSNKVTEKGKDVELRCDPISGHTALYWYRQSLGQGLEFLIYFQGNSAPDKSGLPSDRFSAERTGGSVSTLTIQRTQQEDSAVYLCASSLARGQGDTEAFFGQGTRLTVV.

This clonotype was seen only a few times. J is TRBJ2-7 and V is TRBV27; 12 bases are shared with TRBD2. V was clipped by 3 bases and J by 6 bases; unmatched bases: 3. Germline CDR1 and CDR2: MNHEY and SMNVEV (reference sequence). CDR3 length equals 14 residues. CDR3 amino acids: CASSLTSGSSEQYF. The CDR3 DNA sequence: TGTGCCAGCAGTTTGACTAGCGGGAGTTCCGAGCAGTACTTC.